Below are 21 T cell receptor beta chains sequenced from a single sample in a study of identical twins. TCRdb passed the 5' RACE reads through MiXCR, listing each CDR3 protein once. The repertoire includes about 900,000 distinct CDR3 sequences, 9% to 15% of them detected once, and about 1.5% sits in the top ten. These sequences were also reported in another study, on yellow fever vaccine responses in identical twins.

The sequencing input was PBMCs. Receptors were obtained from a woman aged 18-35 years in good health.

The chain joins TRBV4-2 to TRBJ2-7; 11 bases match TRBD2. The CDR3 length is 15 residues. Germline V gene lookup returns CDR1 LGHNA and CDR2 YNFKEQ. V lost 6 bases and J lost 4; bases outside the gene matches: 8. The CDR3 DNA reads as TGTGCCAGCAGAGAAGCACTAGCGGGAGTTTACGAGCAGTACTTC. Translating it yields CASREALAGVYEQYF.

This clonotype was seen a few times. The V gene is TRBV10-2, the J gene TRBJ2-1; 7 bases map to TRBD1. This CDR3 has 17 residues. Germline V gene data show CDR1 as WSHSY and CDR2 as SAAADI. V was clipped by 0 bases and J by 2 bases; unmatched bases: 7. CDR3 in DNA: TGCGCCAGCAGTGAGTCCTCCCGGGACAGACCCTACAATGAGCAGTTCTTC. It is translated as CASSESSRDRPYNEQFF.

This clonotype was recorded at least ten times. This chain uses TRBV12-3 or TRBV12-4 with TRBJ2-5; D is possibly TRBD2 (6 bases). The CDR3 spans 14 residues. Trimming removed 3 bases at V and 4 bases at J, with 12 bases between. For the CDR3, the DNA is TGTGCCAGCAGTTTGGTCGGGAGCGGAGAGACCCAGTACTTC. Translated: CASSLVGSGETQYF.

This clonotype has more than one count but fewer than ten. The chain employs TRBV5-8 and TRBJ1-1; D gene uncertain. The CDR3 contains 14 residues. Germline-derived CDR1 and CDR2 are SGHTS and YDEGEE. V was cut by 4 bases and J by 5 bases, with 15 bases left in between. The CDR3 nucleotides read TGTGCCAGCAGCCTATTCACGGGTTGGACTGAAGCTTTCTTT. Protein product: CASSLFTGWTEAFF. Full variable domain (outside the CDR3, taken from reference TRBV5-8 and TRBJ1-1): EAGVTQSPTHLIKTRGQQATLRCSPISGHTSVYWYQQALGLGLQFLLWYDEGEERNRGNFPPRFSGRQFPNYSSELNVNALELEDSALYLCASSLFTGWTEAFFGQGTRLTVV.

A few counts support this clonotype. For the CDR3, the DNA is TGCAGTGCTAGCGGGACAACCTTAGCCAAAAACATTCAGTACTTC. Its translation: CSASGTTLAKNIQYF. The rearrangement uses TRBV20-1 and TRBJ2-4; weak D call: TRBD1 (6 bases). Deletions cut 3 bases from V and 0 bases from J, with 12 bases between. Germline loops: CDR1 DFQATT, CDR2 SNEGSKA (reference sequence). The CDR3 is 15 residues long.

The chain uses TRBV7-2 and TRBJ1-3; D remains unclear. Germline CDR1 and CDR2: SGHTA and FQGNSA. CDR3 length: 15 amino acids. Trimming pared 2 bases from V and 0 bases from J, leaving 8 bases between. CDR3 DNA sequence: TGTGCCAGCAGCTTATTCTGGGTCTCTGGAAACACCATATATTTT. Translation gives CASSLFWVSGNTIYF.

The CDR3 nucleotides read TGTGCCAGCAGCCAAGTGGCGGCAGCCAACTATGGCTACACCTTC. As protein: CASSQVAAANYGYTF. The chain recombines TRBV3-1 with TRBJ1-2; D is unclear. The CDR3 extends over 15 amino acids. Trimming took 1 base from V and 2 from J, leaving 11 bases between them. Germline V gene sequence: CDR1 LGHDT, CDR2 YNNKEL (reference sequence).

V and J are TRBV5-5 and TRBJ2-3, with 9 bases fitting TRBD1. CDR1 and CDR2 from the germline V gene are SGHKS and YYEKEE (reference sequence). This CDR3 comprises 14 residues. Trimming at V came to 4 bases and at J to 5 bases, leaving 5 bases not matched to a gene. The CDR3 DNA sequence: TGTGCCAGCAGCGTGGGGACAGGGCAAGATACGCAGTATTTT. Residues: CASSVGTGQDTQYF. The full variable domain, its missing parts supplied by reference TRBV5-5 and TRBJ2-3, is DAGVTQSPTHLIKTRGQQVTLRCSPISGHKSVSWYQQVLGQGPQFIFQYYEKEERGRGNFPDRFSARQFPNYSSELNVNALLLGDSALYLCASSVGTGQDTQYFGPGTRLTVL.

This clonotype has only a few counts. The V gene is TRBV20-1, the J gene TRBJ2-1; TRBD2 agrees at 9 bases. The germline CDR1 and CDR2 sequences are DFQATT and SNEGSKA (reference sequence). V gave up 3 bases and J gave up 7 bases; unmatched junction bases: 10. The CDR3 consists of 15 residues. The CDR3 loop is CSAREPSGEGNEQFF. In DNA form, the CDR3 reads TGCAGTGCTAGGGAGCCTAGCGGGGAGGGGAATGAGCAGTTCTTC.

The table lists this clonotype with a few counts. This rearrangement joins TRBV6-5 to TRBJ2-4; 9 nucleotides match TRBD1. After removal of 0 bases from V and 4 bases from J, the junction contained 4 bases not matched to a gene. CDR1 is MNHEY and CDR2 is SVGAGI in the germline V gene. The CDR3 spans 16 residues. The CDR3 bases are TGTGCCAGCAGTTACTCGGCGGGACAGGGAAAAAACATTCAGTACTTC. Protein sequence: CASSYSAGQGKNIQYF.

A few counts support this clonotype. V usage is TRBV20-1 and J usage is TRBJ2-7; the D gene could be TRBD1 or TRBD2 (5 bases each). Germline V gives CDR1 DFQATT, CDR2 SNEGSKA (reference sequence). The CDR3 runs 12 residues. V lost 6 bases and J 3 bases, leaving 12 bases between the germline ends. Here the CDR3 reads CSADSRGYEQYV. The DNA for the CDR3 is TGCAGTGCCGACTCGAGGGGCTACGAGCAGTACGTC.

The table lists this clonotype with a few counts. The V and J genes are TRBV20-1 and TRBJ1-6; possible D gene TRBD1, 5 bases. This CDR3 spans 13 amino acids. Per the germline V gene, CDR1 is DFQATT and CDR2 is SNEGSKA (reference sequence). The V end was cut by 8 bases, the J end by 0 bases, with 8 bases between. CDR3 DNA: TGCAGTCTGAGGGGCTCCTATAATTCACCCCTCCACTTT. This gives the protein CSLRGSYNSPLHF.

The genes are TRBV7-3 and TRBJ2-7, with 7 nucleotides matching TRBD1. Germline V gene data show CDR1 as SGHTA and CDR2 as FQGTGA. The V segment lost 5 bases and the J segment 6 bases; nucleotides outside the gene matches: 10. The CDR3 has 14 amino acids. In DNA form, the CDR3 reads TGTGCCAGCAGCCCCTTAGACAGGGCGGGCGAGCAGTACTTC. It codes for CASSPLDRAGEQYF. Complete variable domain (other parts from reference TRBV7-3 and TRBJ2-7): GAGVSQTPSNKVTEKGKYVELRCDPISGHTALYWYRQSLGQGPEFLIYFQGTGAADDSGLPNDRFFAVRPEGSVSTLKIQRTERGDSAVYLCASSPLDRAGEQYFGPGTRLTVT.

This clonotype appeared many times. This chain uses TRBV14 with TRBJ1-6; D remains unclear. Germline-derived CDR1 and CDR2 are SGHDN and FVKESK. Between the trimmed V and J ends, which lost 5 bases and 9 bases, there was a span of 17 bases. The CDR3 contains 15 residues. Written as DNA, the CDR3 is TGTGCCAGCAGCATCGTTCTAGGAAGGAGTTCACCCCTCCACTTT. Translated, it gives CASSIVLGRSSPLHF.

This clonotype occurred many times. The chain couples TRBV15 to TRBJ1-2, with D possibly matching TRBD1 (5 bases). The length of the CDR3 is 16 residues. Germline-derived CDR1 and CDR2 are LNHNV and YYDKDF (reference sequence). Trimming shortened V by 3 bases and J by 5 bases, and 19 bases separated the two germline ends. Written as DNA, the CDR3 is TGTGCCACCAGCAGTCTCCCCGGGGGAACATATTATGGCTACACCTTC. Its protein product is CATSSLPGGTYYGYTF.

CDR3 amino acids: CASSLARQGSHYGYTF. The DNA of the CDR3 is TGTGCCAGCAGCTTAGCCCGCCAGGGTAGTCACTATGGCTACACCTTC. V gene TRBV7-8 combines with J gene TRBJ1-2; possibly TRBD1 for D (5 bases). CDR1 and CDR2 from the germline V gene are SGHVS and FQNEAQ. This CDR3 spans 16 amino acids. V was shortened by 0 bases and J by 3 bases, with 14 bases between the two germline ends.

There are many counts of this clonotype. The gene calls are TRBV28 and TRBJ2-1, with TRBD2 matching 12 bases. CDR3 size: 17 residues. Germline-derived CDR1 and CDR2 are MDHEN and SYDVKM. The V and J ends lost 1 base and 5 bases, in that order; junction bases with no gene match: 6. This CDR3 reads CASSLFPSGRADNEQFF. In DNA form, the CDR3 reads TGTGCCAGCAGTTTATTTCCTAGCGGGAGGGCCGACAATGAGCAGTTCTTC.

The chain is built from TRBV7-6 and TRBJ1-3, with D perhaps matching TRBD1 (5 bases). V lost 5 bases, J lost 2 bases, and 10 bases lay in between. CDR3 length equals 14 residues. Germline V gene sequence: CDR1 SGHVS, CDR2 FNYEAQ. The CDR3 nucleotides read TGTGCCAGCAGCCCTTGGGGGGCTGGAAACACCATATATTTT. This gives the protein CASSPWGAGNTIYF.

This clonotype was found many times. The chain joins TRBV27 to TRBJ2-3; D is possibly TRBD1 or TRBD2 (5 bases each). Trimming took 7 bases from V and 6 from J, leaving 23 bases between them. Per germline, CDR1 MNHEY and CDR2 SMNVEV (reference sequence). The CDR3 contains 16 residues. The CDR3 here is CASTPAGTPAMDTQYF. The CDR3 bases are TGTGCCAGCACCCCCGCCGGGACCCCAGCTATGGATACGCAGTATTTT.

This clonotype was detected only a few times. The CDR3 here is CASREDRGPAFF. The DNA for the CDR3 is TGTGCCAGCAGAGAGGACAGGGGGCCGGCTTTCTTT. The rearrangement uses TRBV12-3 or TRBV12-4 and TRBJ1-1, with TRBD1 matching 11 bases. The CDR3 is made up of 12 amino acids. The V and J ends lost 6 bases and 11 bases, in that order; junction bases with no gene match: 5.

This clonotype was found a few times. The chain carries TRBV28 and TRBJ2-7; 7 nucleotides agree with TRBD1. The germline V gene has CDR1 MDHEN and CDR2 SYDVKM. V shed 8 bases and J 0 bases; nucleotides not matched to a gene: 16. The CDR3 length is 17 residues. The CDR3 loop reads CASPSDRTILYSYEQYV. The CDR3 region has the DNA TGTGCCAGCCCTTCGGACAGGACCATACTATACTCCTACGAGCAGTACGTC.